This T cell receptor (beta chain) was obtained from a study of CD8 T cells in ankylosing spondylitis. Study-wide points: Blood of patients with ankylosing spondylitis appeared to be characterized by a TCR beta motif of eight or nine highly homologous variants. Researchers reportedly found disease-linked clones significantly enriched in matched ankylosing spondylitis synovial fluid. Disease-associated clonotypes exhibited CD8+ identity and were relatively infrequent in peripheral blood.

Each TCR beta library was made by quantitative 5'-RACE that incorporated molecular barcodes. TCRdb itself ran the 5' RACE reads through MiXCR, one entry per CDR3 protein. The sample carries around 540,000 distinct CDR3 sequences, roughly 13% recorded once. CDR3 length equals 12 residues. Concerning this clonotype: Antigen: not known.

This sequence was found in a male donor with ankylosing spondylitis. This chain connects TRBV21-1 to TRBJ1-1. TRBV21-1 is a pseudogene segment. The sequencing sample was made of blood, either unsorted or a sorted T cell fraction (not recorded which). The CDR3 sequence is CARATRSTEAFF. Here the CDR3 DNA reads TGTGCCAGGGCGACACGCTCCACTGAAGCTTTCTTT.